The rows below give T cell receptor beta chains drawn from one sample of a study of human T cells and chemical hapten exposure. TCRdb passed the RACE reads through MiXCR, listing each CDR3 protein once. The table shows about 55,000 distinct CDR3 sequences, with around 9.5% occurring only once. The source material was whole blood, sampled in connection with sensitization to the hapten diphenylcyclopropenone (DPC). The receptors stem from a woman aged 45 to 65 with alopecia areata. Some clones in this sample may be carry-over from other donors' samples. Each CDR3 is given with its conserved first and last residue. The order of the fields is J gene, D gene, V gene, clone size, CDR3 protein, CDR3 DNA. A D gene is named only where the DNA matches it firmly. Clone size is given for some rows only: seen once, a few or many times, or a class if the clone is expanded.

TRBJ1-4	-	TRBV29-1	few	CSVVSAPTNEKLFF	TGCAGCGTTGTCTCCGCCCCAACTAATGAAAAACTGTTTTTT
TRBJ1-2	-	TRBV6-5	many	CVSSFAGTASYTF	TGTGTGAGCAGTTTTGCAGGGACGGCGAGCTACACCTTC
TRBJ2-2	-	TRBV12-3/TRBV12-4	many	CASTLWGQNTGELFF	TGTGCCAGCACTCTTTGGGGACAGAACACCGGGGAGCTGTTTTTT
TRBJ1-5	-	TRBV6-5	many	CASSPRGGGNQPQHF	TGTGCCAGCAGCCCCCGAGGGGGGGGTAACCAGCCCCAGCATTTT
TRBJ2-1	-	TRBV11-2	many	CASSLVGNEQFF	TGTGCCAGCAGCTTGGTCGGAAATGAGCAGTTCTTC
TRBJ2-1	-	TRBV5-6	few	CASSSWEYGILDEQFF	TGTGCCAGCAGCTCCTGGGAGTATGGCATCTTGGATGAGCAGTTCTTC
TRBJ2-7	-	TRBV19	few	CASSMTDGREQYF	TGTGCCAGTAGTATGACAGACGGAAGGGAGCAGTACTTC
TRBJ2-1	TRBD2	TRBV7-9	few	CASNRLGTSGGSDNEQFF	TGTGCCAGCAACCGCCTTGGGACTAGCGGGGGGAGCGACAATGAGCAGTTCTTC
TRBJ2-1	-	TRBV7-2	-	CASSARGGRNEQFF	TGTGCCAGCAGCGCCAGGGGCGGGAGAAATGAGCAGTTCTTC
TRBJ2-7	TRBD1	TRBV6-2/TRBV6-3	many	CASSRPGQGIHEQYF	TGTGCCAGCAGTAGGCCGGGACAGGGGATCCACGAGCAGTACTTC
TRBJ1-1	TRBD1	TRBV12-3/TRBV12-4	many	CASSIPDRGLVNTEAFF	TGTGCCAGCAGTATTCCCGACAGGGGGCTTGTTAACACTGAAGCTTTCTTT
TRBJ2-7	-	TRBV6-5	many	CASSTYRDYEQYF	TGTGCCAGCAGTACCTACAGGGACTACGAGCAGTACTTC
TRBJ1-2	-	TRBV2	few	CASSESAYGYTF	TGTGCCAGCAGTGAATCAGCCTATGGCTACACCTTC
TRBJ1-3	-	TRBV29-1	-	CSVERGPSGNTIYF	TGCAGCGTTGAGAGAGGGCCCTCTGGAAACACCATATATTTT
TRBJ1-5	TRBD1	TRBV12-3/TRBV12-4	many	CASSNRGLSNQPQHF	TGTGCCAGCAGTAACAGGGGGCTGAGCAATCAGCCCCAGCATTTT
TRBJ1-5	TRBD1	TRBV28	-	CASRGGLSNQPQHF	TGTGCCAGCCGAGGGGGCTTGAGCAATCAGCCCCAGCATTTT
TRBJ1-1	-	TRBV29-1	few	CSVKPQGNTEAFF	TGCAGCGTCAAGCCTCAAGGGAACACTGAAGCTTTCTTT
TRBJ2-3	TRBD2	TRBV6-7	few	CASPRRRGGRDTQYF	TGTGCCAGCCCCCGGCGGCGGGGGGGCAGGGATACGCAGTATTTT
TRBJ1-6	TRBD1	TRBV20-1	many	CSATFGTGYSPLHF	TGCAGTGCTACCTTCGGGACAGGGTATTCACCCCTCCACTTT
TRBJ2-1	TRBD2	TRBV4-1	-	CASSQDLAGPYNEQFF	TGCGCCAGCAGCCAAGATCTAGCGGGGCCTTACAATGAGCAGTTCTTC
TRBJ1-1	-	TRBV10-3	few	CAIRGPDRAEAFF	TGTGCCATCAGAGGACCCGATCGGGCTGAAGCTTTCTTT
TRBJ2-7	-	TRBV28	few	CAVMGVNYEQYF	TGTGCCGTGATGGGGGTCAACTACGAGCAGTACTTC
TRBJ1-6	TRBD1	TRBV28	few	CASRGGTGAFSPLHF	TGTGCCAGCAGGGGGGGTACAGGGGCCTTTTCACCCCTCCACTTT
TRBJ2-7	TRBD1	TRBV29-1	-	CSVDDRGSYEQYF	TGCAGCGTTGATGACAGGGGGTCCTACGAGCAGTACTTC
TRBJ2-3	TRBD2	TRBV20-1	few	CSAPHSGGTDTQYF	TGCAGTGCTCCTCATAGCGGGGGCACAGATACGCAGTATTTT
TRBJ2-2	-	TRBV5-1	once	CASSHRQYTGELFF	TGCGCCAGCAGCCATCGACAGTACACCGGGGAGCTGTTTTTT
TRBJ2-1	-	TRBV7-9	few	CASSLGQGSYNEQFF	TGTGCCAGCAGCTTAGGGCAGGGTTCGTACAATGAGCAGTTCTTC
TRBJ1-2	-	TRBV12-3/TRBV12-4	many	CATYGGYGYTF	TGTGCCACTTATGGGGGCTATGGCTACACCTTC
TRBJ1-1	-	TRBV28	many	CASSLLNPNTEAFF	TGTGCCAGCAGTTTACTTAATCCGAACACTGAAGCTTTCTTT
TRBJ2-5	-	TRBV28	few	CASSLSRHQETQYF	TGTGCCAGCAGTTTATCGAGACACCAAGAGACCCAGTACTTC
TRBJ1-1	-	TRBV11-2	-	CASSLMALGSEAFF	TGTGCCAGCAGCTTAATGGCTCTCGGTTCTGAAGCTTTCTTT
TRBJ2-7	-	TRBV6-5	few	CASRSLYGGGGEQYF	TGTGCCAGCAGATCCTTATACGGAGGGGGAGGCGAGCAGTACTTC
TRBJ1-4	-	TRBV5-1	few	CASSSAGLANEKLFF	TGCGCCAGCAGCTCGGCGGGGTTGGCTAATGAAAAACTGTTTTTT
TRBJ1-1	-	TRBV10-3	few	CAISVDVLNTEAFF	TGTGCCATCAGTGTCGACGTATTGAACACTGAAGCTTTCTTT
TRBJ2-7	-	TRBV28	few	CASSLQGRTYEQYF	TGTGCCAGCAGTTTACAGGGGCGGACGTACGAGCAGTACTTC
TRBJ2-3	TRBD2	TRBV5-1	-	CASSFQGTSGADTQYF	TGCGCCAGCAGCTTTCAAGGGACTAGCGGGGCAGATACGCAGTATTTT